The T cell receptor (beta chain) described here comes from a study of CD8 T cells in ankylosing spondylitis. TCRdb called the 5' RACE reads again in MiXCR, with one record for every CDR3 protein. Among a few hundred thousand distinct CDR3 sequences listed, approximately 20% were seen once. This clonotype was observed a few times. Its antigen is still unknown. One junction end disagrees with the germline gene, perhaps due to a read error. Study observations and caveats: Made up of fewer than 10 highly homologous variants, a TCR beta motif appeared characteristic of ankylosing spondylitis blood.

Sequencing was done on a sample of blood, either unsorted or a sorted T cell fraction (not recorded which). This TCR was recovered from a male donor with ankylosing spondylitis.

CDR3 in amino acids: CASSLVASGIETQYF. The CDR3 DNA sequence: TGTGCTAGCAGCTTAGTGGCTAGCGGTATCGAGACCCAGTACTTC. V gene TRBV7-7 combines with J gene TRBJ2-5; TRBD2 aligns across 7 bases. Per germline, CDR1 SSHAT and CDR2 FNYEAQ (reference sequence). This CDR3 region has 15 residues.